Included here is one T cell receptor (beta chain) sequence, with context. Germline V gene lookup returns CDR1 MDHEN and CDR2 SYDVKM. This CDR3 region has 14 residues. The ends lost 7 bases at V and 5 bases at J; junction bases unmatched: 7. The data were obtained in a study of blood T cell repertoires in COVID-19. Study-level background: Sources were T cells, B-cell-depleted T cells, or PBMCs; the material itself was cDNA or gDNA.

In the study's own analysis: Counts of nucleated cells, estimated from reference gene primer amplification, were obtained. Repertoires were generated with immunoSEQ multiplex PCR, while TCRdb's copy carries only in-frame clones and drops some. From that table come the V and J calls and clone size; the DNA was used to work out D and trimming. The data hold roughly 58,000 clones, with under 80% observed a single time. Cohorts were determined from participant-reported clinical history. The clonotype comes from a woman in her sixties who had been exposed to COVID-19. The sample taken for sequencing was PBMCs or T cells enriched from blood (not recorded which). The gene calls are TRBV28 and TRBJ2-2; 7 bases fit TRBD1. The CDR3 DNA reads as TGTGCCAGCACCCAACAGGGGTGGACCGGGGAGCTGTTTTTT. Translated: CASTQQGWTGELFF.